This T cell receptor beta chain is from a study of T cell clonality in common variable immunodeficiency. Study-wide points: Reportedly, TCR beta sequences from common variable immunodeficiency showed fewer deletions and N-nucleotide insertions. CVID subjects had higher TCRbeta clonality than healthy controls, most marked in about a third. Shared TCRbeta clones were fewer between CVID subjects than controls.

CVID and control samples used equivalent genomic DNA input. Clones were read by immunoSEQ multiplex PCR, and TCRdb kept only the in-frame ones, dropping some. The table lists tens of thousands of clones, no singletons, with 2.5% to 3% in the top ten. This clone was counted many times. The antigen is unknown. The observed sequence ends 3 residues before the CDR3 terminus, with the missing tail filled in from the germline J gene. CDR1 is LNHDA, CDR2 SQIVND, per germline (reference sequence). V was cut by 6 bases and J by 8 bases, with 22 bases left in between. The CDR3 length is 16 residues. V gene TRBV19 combines with J gene TRBJ1-4; D unresolved. The TCR originated in a person between 18 and 75 years old in good health. Sequencing was performed on peripheral blood mononuclear cells. Incomplete CDR3 DNA: TGTGCCAGTAGCACGCCCCGCGGGGTTCTTCCGGAAAAA. Its translation is CASSTPRGVLPEK. The full CDR3 sequence reads CASSTPRGVLPEKLFF.